The clone carrying this T cell receptor (beta chain) was observed at least ten times. This entry belongs to a study of T cell repertoires in cytomegalovirus infection. This CDR3 has 15 residues. With 0 bases removed from V and 0 bases from J, the gap between germline ends came to 9 bases. CDR1 is GTSNPN and CDR2 is SVGIG in the germline V gene (reference sequence). TCRdb fed the reads into MiXCR, producing one record per CDR3 protein. Of 130,000 or so distinct CDR3 sequences detected, about 6.3% appear once; the ten largest clones hold approximately 19%. The receptor comes from a human donor in good health (CMV status not recorded). Some clones in this sample may be carry-over from other donors' samples. V and J are TRBV30 and TRBJ1-5, with a possible D match to TRBD1 (6 bases). Material: PBMCs. CDR3 protein: CAWSVAGHSNQPQHF. CDR3 in DNA: TGTGCCTGGAGTGTAGCGGGACATAGCAATCAGCCCCAGCATTTT.